These T cell receptor beta chains were read from a single sample in a study of lymphopenia after photon versus proton radiotherapy. Using immunoSEQ multiplex PCR, the repertoire was profiled, and TCRdb retains in-frame clones only, with some absent. The profile shows 25,000 to 30,000 clones, around 80% of them singletons. Sequences were derived from peripheral blood, sampled from a patient treated with photon-based radiotherapy. These receptors were taken from a man aged 50-59 years with gastric cancer. Each CDR3 is given without its conserved first and last residue.

cdr3_aa: ATWGGWYEQF
v_call: TRBV6-6

cdr3_aa: AWSTSSYGYT
v_call: TRBV30

cdr3_aa: ASSIDRVGVSNEQF
v_call: TRBV19

cdr3_aa: ASSLPGGNEQY
v_call: TRBV5-6

cdr3_aa: ASTNRVMTNTEAF
v_call: TRBV19

cdr3_aa: ASSSAWGNTIY
v_call: TRBV19

cdr3_aa: AIKGPDNYGYT
v_call: TRBV10-3

cdr3_aa: ATSSRLQTDNQPQH
v_call: TRBV15

cdr3_aa: ASSLRGETQY
v_call: TRBV7-2

cdr3_aa: ASSLSAGFSGNTIY
v_call: TRBV5-4

cdr3_aa: ASKPGSNSPLH
v_call: TRBV5-6

cdr3_aa: ASRIRGSETQY
v_call: TRBV5-1

cdr3_aa: ASSLPGQGTSLH
v_call: TRBV14

cdr3_aa: ASSVAQMGPGGYT
v_call: TRBV9

cdr3_aa: ASSILGQPLGLSNQPQH
v_call: TRBV19

cdr3_aa: AWSPPGHSGNTIY
v_call: TRBV30

cdr3_aa: ASSPSQAGPTGELF
v_call: TRBV18

cdr3_aa: ASSFLSNPNTEAF
v_call: TRBV5-1

cdr3_aa: ASSFRGFNTEAF
v_call: TRBV4-2

cdr3_aa: ASSLWWGNQPQH
v_call: TRBV5-6

cdr3_aa: ATSSSRGGASTDTQY
v_call: TRBV15

cdr3_aa: ASSSTGGLYT
v_call: TRBV27

cdr3_aa: ASLPVNTGELF
v_call: TRBV7-6

cdr3_aa: AWTDWQSYQETQY
v_call: TRBV30

cdr3_aa: ATLTSGGTGELF
v_call: TRBV6-1

cdr3_aa: ASSLGQGAFTEAF
v_call: TRBV5-1

cdr3_aa: AWSGGFWANVLT
v_call: TRBV30

cdr3_aa: ASSHRVNSPLH
v_call: TRBV5-6

cdr3_aa: ASSETQGDYGYT
v_call: TRBV6-1

cdr3_aa: ASSFDRRTLSSTDTQY
v_call: TRBV7-2

cdr3_aa: ASRSDQGYGYT
v_call: TRBV6-5

cdr3_aa: ASGLGYGDNEQF
v_call: TRBV12-5

cdr3_aa: ASSHGRNQPQH
v_call: TRBV4-1

cdr3_aa: ASSYGGGEVAF
v_call: TRBV5-1

cdr3_aa: ASTRDRGRETQY
v_call: TRBV2

cdr3_aa: ASSPQAGTWGYEQY
v_call: TRBV18

cdr3_aa: ASSGRGPYGYT
v_call: TRBV2